This T cell receptor beta chain derives from a study of shared clonotypes between healthy human individuals. Sequenced by immunoSEQ multiplex PCR; TCRdb stores in-frame clones only, minus some. The top ten clones hold 1.2% of a sample with about 1,500,000 clones, around 95% of them seen once. The V and J ends lost 4 bases and 6 bases respectively, with 13 bases between them. The CDR3 covers 14 residues. The V gene's germline CDR1 is SGHDN and CDR2 FVKESK. Source material: naive CD4+ T cells sorted from blood. Subset here: CD45RA+ positively selected. The rearrangement links TRBV14 to TRBJ2-1; D remains unclear. The receptor's source is a man under 40 in good health. The CDR3 sequence: CASSLFLGINEQFF. DNA for the CDR3: TGTGCCAGCAGCCTCTTCTTGGGAATCAATGAGCAGTTCTTC.